This entry is about one T cell receptor (beta chain). This specimen comes from a study of blood T cell repertoires in COVID-19. Whole-study context: T cells, B-cell-depleted T cells, or PBMCs supplied cDNA or gDNA.

The ends were cut back, 0 bases at V and 0 bases at J, with 6 bases in the middle. Germline V gene lookup returns CDR1 LGHNA and CDR2 YNFKEQ. This CDR3 spans 15 amino acids. Source study methods: Counts of nucleated cells, estimated from reference gene primer amplification, were obtained. The protocol was immunoSEQ multiplex PCR, while the TCRdb copy is restricted to in-frame clones and leaves out a portion. V, J and clone size were drawn from that table, and D and trimming were deduced from the DNA. The data contain roughly 150,000 clones, roughly nine tenths of them seen just once; the ten biggest clones take up 4%.

The clonotype comes from an older woman with acute or convalescent COVID-19. Input material: peripheral blood. The chain is built from TRBV4-2 and TRBJ2-1; D is uncertain. This CDR3 reads CASSQDYNSYNEQFF. The CDR3 region has the DNA TGTGCCAGCAGCCAAGATTACAACTCCTACAATGAGCAGTTCTTC.